Described below is a single TCR beta chain sequence and its context. One base away lies a much larger clone, so this may be a sequencing read error. The data are from a study of beta chain features in type 1 diabetes. The study reverse transcribed the entire isolated RNA, so it sequenced expressed TCRB transcripts. The table came from immunoSEQ multiplex PCR; TCRdb's copy has only in-frame clones and leaves some out. Among around 500,000 clones listed, roughly 10% were seen once. Germline lookup yields CDR1 MNHNS and CDR2 SASEGT. V lost 6 bases and J lost 4, with 6 bases in between. This CDR3 comprises 11 residues.

V and J are TRBV6-1 and TRBJ2-5; no firm D call. Sequenced: naive CD4+ T cells from blood. This clonotype was sampled from a woman in her late teens or twenties in good health. CDR3 sequence reads: CASRLGETQYF. CDR3 in DNA: TGTGCCAGCAGGTTAGGAGAGACCCAGTACTTC.